Each of the 18 T cell receptor beta chains below was sequenced from the same sample in a study of control samples from healthy donors and cancer patients. Measured with immunoSEQ multiplex PCR; TCRdb has only the in-frame clones, and not every one. The table lists about 140,000 clones, around nine tenths of them singletons, with over 4.5% in the top ten. The sequenced sample consisted of blood. Receptor source: a man aged 25 to 45 in good health.

J is TRBJ2-3 and V is TRBV13, with 7 bases matching TRBD2. V shed 6 bases and J 5 bases; nucleotides not matched to a gene: 8. Germline assignment: CDR1 PRHDT and CDR2 FYEKMQ (reference sequence). This CDR3 spans 14 amino acids. CDR3 amino acids: CASSQLASQDTQYF. In DNA, the CDR3 is TGTGCCAGCAGTCAACTAGCGAGTCAAGATACGCAGTATTTT. Filled out from reference TRBV13 and TRBJ2-3, the complete variable domain reads AAGVIQSPRHLIKEKRETATLKCYPIPRHDTVYWYQQGPGQDPQFLISFYEKMQSDKGSIPDRFSAQQFSDYHSELNMSSLELGDSALYFCASSQLASQDTQYFGPGTRLTVL.

On this clone: This CDR3 is also generated by other DNA sequences in the sample. The J gene is TRBJ2-7, the V gene TRBV13; TRBD2 might be the D (7 bases). In germline, CDR1 is PRHDT, CDR2 FYEKMQ (reference sequence). CDR3 length: 15 amino acids. The V end lost 0 bases, the J end lost 6 bases, and 15 bases lay between the germline ends. CDR3 region: CASSLGRGGGREQYF. CDR3 nucleotides: TGTGCCAGCAGCTTAGGCCGGGGAGGGGGTCGCGAGCAGTACTTC.

This chain connects TRBV7-9 to TRBJ2-5; D gene uncertain. V lost 1 base to trimming and J lost 2 bases, with 14 bases between them. Germline loops: CDR1 SEHNR, CDR2 FQNEAQ (reference sequence). This CDR3 comprises 16 residues. CDR3 residues: CASSLGQTTAQETQYF. CDR3 nucleotide sequence: TGTGCCAGCAGCTTAGGGCAGACCACCGCTCAAGAGACCCAGTACTTC.

The chain is built from TRBV2 and TRBJ1-6; 8 bases line up with TRBD1. With V trimmed by 8 bases and J by 9 bases, 6 bases remained unmatched. This CDR3 has 13 amino acids. Germline-derived CDR1 and CDR2 are SNHLY and FYNNEI. CDR3 protein: CASQATGVSPLHF. Written as DNA, the CDR3 is TGTGCCAGCCAAGCGACAGGGGTTTCACCCCTCCACTTT.

This clone was seen a single time. The V call is TRBV4-3, the J call TRBJ1-6; 7 bases agree with TRBD1. Per germline, CDR1 LGHNA and CDR2 YSLEER. The CDR3 is 16 amino acids. Trimming at V came to 4 bases and at J to 3 bases, leaving 6 bases not matched to a gene. The CDR3 spells CASSPEQGNYNSPLHF. CDR3 bases: TGCGCCAGCAGCCCAGAACAGGGGAACTATAATTCACCCCTCCACTTT.

The CDR3 region has the DNA TGTGCCACCACCAAGGGACGGACGACCGGGGAGCAGTACTTC. Encoded protein: CATTKGRTTGEQYF. V usage is TRBV19 and J usage is TRBJ2-7, with D perhaps being TRBD1 or TRBD2 (5 bases each). Per the germline V gene, CDR1 is LNHDA and CDR2 is SQIVND (reference sequence). The V end was cut by 10 bases, the J end by 7 bases, with 23 bases between. The CDR3 has 14 residues.

The V call is TRBV6-5, the J call TRBJ1-4; D may be TRBD1 (6 bases). Trimming left V 4 bases short and J 0 bases short, with 9 bases between. Germline V gene lookup returns CDR1 MNHEY and CDR2 SVGAGI. The CDR3 totals 15 residues. The CDR3 DNA sequence: TGTGCCAGCAGTTCCAGGGGTGCAACTAATGAAAAACTGTTTTTT. It codes for CASSSRGATNEKLFF.

This chain uses TRBV7-2 with TRBJ2-7; TRBD1 aligns across 9 bases. The length of the CDR3 is 15 residues. The germline gives CDR1 SGHTA, CDR2 FQGNSA. Germline trimming cut 6 bases from V and 2 bases from J; bases unmatched to any gene: 8. CDR3 sequence reads: CASSRDRGGPYEQYF. CDR3 coding DNA: TGTGCCAGCAGTCGAGACAGGGGGGGTCCCTACGAGCAGTACTTC.

This chain uses TRBV5-4 with TRBJ2-7, with D unresolved. With 3 bases removed from V and 5 bases from J, the gap between germline ends came to 15 bases. The CDR3 totals 14 residues. CDR1 and CDR2 from the germline V gene are SGHNT and YYREEE (reference sequence). The CDR3 sequence is CASSSMDTVNEQYF. In DNA form, the CDR3 reads TGTGCCAGCAGCTCCATGGATACGGTCAACGAGCAGTACTTC.

The chain joins TRBV4-3 to TRBJ2-7; unclear D gene. V lost 1 base, J lost 7 bases, and 26 bases lay in between. The V gene's germline CDR1 is LGHNA and CDR2 YSLEER. CDR3 length: 18 amino acids. The CDR3: CASSQVVGNPVYLTEQYF. The CDR3 DNA is TGCGCCAGCAGCCAAGTAGTGGGCAACCCAGTATACCTTACGGAGCAGTACTTC.

The CDR3: CAISELAAGEQFF. In DNA, the CDR3 is TGTGCCATCAGTGAGCTAGCGGCGGGGGAGCAGTTCTTC. The J gene is TRBJ2-1, the V gene TRBV10-3; 7 nucleotides line up with TRBD2. Germline CDR1 and CDR2: ENHRY and SYGVKD. This CDR3 has 13 amino acids. V was pared by 2 bases and J by 10 bases, with 5 bases of the junction left unmatched.

The CDR3 is CASNLGFSNYGYTF. The CDR3 nucleotides read TGTGCCAGCAACCTAGGGTTTTCTAACTATGGCTACACCTTC. This sequence joins TRBV11-3 and TRBJ1-2, with D unclear. V was pared by 7 bases and J by 0 bases, with 12 bases between. Germline V gene data show CDR1 as SGHNT and CDR2 as YENEEA. This CDR3 spans 14 amino acids.

This chain joins TRBV18 and TRBJ1-1; 7 positions match TRBD1. This CDR3 has 13 amino acids. Germline V lookup: CDR1 KGHSH, CDR2 LQKENI. V lost 2 bases to trimming and J lost 8 bases; unmatched junction nucleotides: 5. The CDR3 is CASSPNRDSEAFF. In nucleotides, the CDR3 is TGTGCCAGCTCACCAAATCGGGACAGCGAAGCTTTCTTT.

The chain has TRBV24-1 and TRBJ2-5; possible D gene TRBD2, 5 bases. CDR1 and CDR2 from the germline V gene are KGHDR and SFDVKD. V lost 3 bases, J lost 5 bases, and 15 bases lay in between. The CDR3 loop spans 15 amino acids. The CDR3 reads CATSDIRDSRETQYF. The CDR3, as DNA: TGTGCCACCAGTGATATCCGGGATTCTCGGGAGACCCAGTACTTC.

This chain joins TRBV4-3 and TRBJ2-7; 8 positions agree with TRBD2. CDR3 length: 17 amino acids. The germline gives CDR1 LGHNA, CDR2 YSLEER. V dropped 3 bases and J dropped 2; count of bases not matched to a gene: 12. CDR3 loop: CASSQGTVAGKTYEQYF. The CDR3, as DNA: TGCGCCAGCAGCCAGGGGACGGTAGCGGGGAAAACCTACGAGCAGTACTTC.

The CDR3 loop is CASRLGYRDRVARPQHF. The CDR3 nucleotides are TGTGCCAGTAGGCTCGGATACCGGGACAGGGTTGCGCGGCCCCAGCATTTT. The rearrangement uses TRBV19 and TRBJ1-5; 9 nucleotides line up with TRBD1. CDR3 length: 17 amino acids. V shed 6 bases, J shed 9 bases, and the junction held 18 bases outside the gene matches. Germline V CDR1 and CDR2: LNHDA, SQIVND (reference sequence).

Details on this clone: Different DNA sequences within this sample yield the same CDR3. V is TRBV18 and J is TRBJ2-5; D is unclear. Trimming left V 2 bases short and J 5 bases short, with 3 bases between. The CDR3 runs to 11 residues. Per the germline V gene, CDR1 is KGHSH and CDR2 is LQKENI. CDR3 protein: CASSPGETQYF. The CDR3 bases are TGTGCCAGCTCACCAGGGGAGACCCAGTACTTC.

The CDR3 sequence is CASSAGTSLFNEQFF. The CDR3 nucleotides are TGCGCCAGCAGCGCCGGGACTAGCCTTTTTAATGAGCAGTTCTTC. This rearrangement joins TRBV4-3 to TRBJ2-1, with TRBD2 identical over 9 bases. J gave up 7 bases and V 5 bases, and 9 bases lay outside the gene matches. Germline V gene data show CDR1 as LGHNA and CDR2 as YSLEER. The CDR3 is 15 amino acids.